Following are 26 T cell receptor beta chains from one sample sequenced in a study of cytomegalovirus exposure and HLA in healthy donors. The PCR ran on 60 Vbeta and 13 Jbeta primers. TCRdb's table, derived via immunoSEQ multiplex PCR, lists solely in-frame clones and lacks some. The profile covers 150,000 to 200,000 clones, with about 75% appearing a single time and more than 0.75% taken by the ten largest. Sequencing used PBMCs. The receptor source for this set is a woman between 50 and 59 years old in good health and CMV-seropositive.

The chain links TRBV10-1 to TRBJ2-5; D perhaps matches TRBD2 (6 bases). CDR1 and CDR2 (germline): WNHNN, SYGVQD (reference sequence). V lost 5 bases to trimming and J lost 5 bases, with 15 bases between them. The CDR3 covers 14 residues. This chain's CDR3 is CASSRDSNGETQYF. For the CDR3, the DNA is TGCGCCAGCAGTCGGGACTCAAACGGGGAGACCCAGTACTTC.

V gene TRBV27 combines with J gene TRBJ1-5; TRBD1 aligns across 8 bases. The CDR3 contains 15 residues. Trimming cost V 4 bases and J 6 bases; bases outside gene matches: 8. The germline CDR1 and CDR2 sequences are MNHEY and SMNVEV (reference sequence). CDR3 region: CASSSLDRDGQPQHF. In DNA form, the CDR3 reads TGTGCCAGCAGTTCCCTGGACAGGGATGGTCAGCCCCAGCATTTT.

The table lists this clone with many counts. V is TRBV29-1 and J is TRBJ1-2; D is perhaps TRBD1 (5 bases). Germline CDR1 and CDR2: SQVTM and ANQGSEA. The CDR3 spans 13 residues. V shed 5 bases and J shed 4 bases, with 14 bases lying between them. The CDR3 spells CSVNPGPVYGYTF. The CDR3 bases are TGCAGCGTTAATCCAGGGCCGGTCTATGGCTACACCTTC.

CDR3 region: CSAATGVKTASFTGELFF. The CDR3 region has the DNA TGCAGCGCCGCGACAGGGGTGAAGACGGCCAGCTTCACCGGGGAGCTGTTTTTT. The V gene is TRBV29-1, the J gene TRBJ2-2, with 8 bases lining up with TRBD1. J lost 4 bases, V lost 7 bases, and 20 bases had no gene match. Germline assignment: CDR1 SQVTM and CDR2 ANQGSEA. The CDR3 sequence is 18 residues long.

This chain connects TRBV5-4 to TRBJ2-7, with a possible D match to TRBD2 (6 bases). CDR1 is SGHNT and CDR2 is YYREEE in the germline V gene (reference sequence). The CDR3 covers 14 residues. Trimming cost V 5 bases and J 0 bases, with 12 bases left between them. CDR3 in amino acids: CASSLGGTSYEQYF. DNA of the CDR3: TGTGCCAGCAGTCTCGGGGGAACCTCCTACGAGCAGTACTTC. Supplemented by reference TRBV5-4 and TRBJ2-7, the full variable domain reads ETGVTQSPTHLIKTRGQQVTLRCSSQSGHNTVSWYQQALGQGPQFIFQYYREEENGRGNFPPRFSGLQFPNYSSELNVNALELDDSALYLCASSLGGTSYEQYFGPGTRLTVT.

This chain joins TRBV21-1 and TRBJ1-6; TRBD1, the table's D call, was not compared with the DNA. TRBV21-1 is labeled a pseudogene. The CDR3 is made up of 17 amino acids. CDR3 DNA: TGTGCCAGCAGCAAAGCAACCGGACAGGGGTGGAATTCACCCCTCCACTTT. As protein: CASSKATGQGWNSPLHF.

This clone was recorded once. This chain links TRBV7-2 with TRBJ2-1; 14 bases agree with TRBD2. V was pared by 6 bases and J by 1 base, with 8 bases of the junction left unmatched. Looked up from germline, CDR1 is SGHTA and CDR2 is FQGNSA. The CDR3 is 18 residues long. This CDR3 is CASSSGLAGGLSYNEQFF. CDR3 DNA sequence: TGTGCCAGCAGTTCAGGACTAGCGGGGGGACTATCCTACAATGAGCAGTTCTTC.

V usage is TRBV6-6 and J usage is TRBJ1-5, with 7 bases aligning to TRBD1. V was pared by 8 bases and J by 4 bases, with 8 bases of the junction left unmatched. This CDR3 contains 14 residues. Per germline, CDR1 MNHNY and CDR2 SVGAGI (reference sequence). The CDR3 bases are TGTGCCAGCCTGCAATCACAGGGGAATCAGCCCCAGCATTTT. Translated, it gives CASLQSQGNQPQHF.

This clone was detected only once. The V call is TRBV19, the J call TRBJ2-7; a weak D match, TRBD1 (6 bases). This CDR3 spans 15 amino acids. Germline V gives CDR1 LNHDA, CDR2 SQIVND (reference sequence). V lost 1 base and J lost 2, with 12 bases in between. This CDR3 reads CASSIAGEGTYEQYF. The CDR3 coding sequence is TGTGCCAGTAGTATAGCAGGGGAAGGTACCTACGAGCAGTACTTC.

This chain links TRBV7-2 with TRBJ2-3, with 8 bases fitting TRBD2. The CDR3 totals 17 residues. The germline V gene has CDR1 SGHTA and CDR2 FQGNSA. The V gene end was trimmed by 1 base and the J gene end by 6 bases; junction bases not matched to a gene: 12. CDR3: CASSLGVIGGGRDTQYF. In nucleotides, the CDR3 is TGTGCCAGCAGCTTAGGCGTAATCGGGGGGGGCCGGGATACGCAGTATTTT.

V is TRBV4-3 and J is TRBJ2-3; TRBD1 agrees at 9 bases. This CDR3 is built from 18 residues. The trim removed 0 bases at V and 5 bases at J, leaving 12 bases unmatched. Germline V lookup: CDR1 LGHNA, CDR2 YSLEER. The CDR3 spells CASSQETGGTGSGDTQYF. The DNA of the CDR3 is TGCGCCAGCAGCCAAGAGACAGGTGGGACAGGGTCGGGAGATACGCAGTATTTT.

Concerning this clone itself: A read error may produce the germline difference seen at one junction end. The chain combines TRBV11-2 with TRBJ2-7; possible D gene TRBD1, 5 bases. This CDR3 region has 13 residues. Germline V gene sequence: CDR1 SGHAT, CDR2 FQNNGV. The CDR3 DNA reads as TGTGCCAGCAGCTCGTTCTTAGGGGTTGTCCCCGACTTC. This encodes CASSSFLGVVPDF.

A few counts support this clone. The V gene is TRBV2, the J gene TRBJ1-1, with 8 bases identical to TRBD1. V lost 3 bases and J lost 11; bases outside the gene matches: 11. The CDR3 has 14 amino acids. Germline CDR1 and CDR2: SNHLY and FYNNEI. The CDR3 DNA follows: TGTGCCAGCAGTGACAGGGGGCGCAGGGTTTGGGCTTTCTTT. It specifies CASSDRGRRVWAFF.

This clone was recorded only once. The CDR3: CASSPPEVEGYTF. The DNA for the CDR3 is TGTGCCAGTAGCCCACCTGAGGTGGAAGGCTACACCTTC. The V gene is TRBV19, the J gene TRBJ1-2; D is unresolved. The CDR3 is 13 residues long. CDR1 and CDR2 from the germline V gene are LNHDA and SQIVND (reference sequence). Between the trimmed V and J ends, which lost 6 bases and 8 bases, there was a span of 16 bases.

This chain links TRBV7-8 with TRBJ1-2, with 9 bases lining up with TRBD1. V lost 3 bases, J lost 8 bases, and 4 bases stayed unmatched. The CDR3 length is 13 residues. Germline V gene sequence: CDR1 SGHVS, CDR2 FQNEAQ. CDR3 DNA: TGTGCCAGCAGCTTGAGGACAGGGGAGGGCTACACCTTC. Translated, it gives CASSLRTGEGYTF.

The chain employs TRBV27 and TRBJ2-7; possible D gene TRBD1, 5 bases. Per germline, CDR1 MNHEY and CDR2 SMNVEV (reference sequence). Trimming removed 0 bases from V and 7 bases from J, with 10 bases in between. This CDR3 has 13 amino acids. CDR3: CASSLSREGEQYF. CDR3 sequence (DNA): TGTGCCAGCAGTTTATCCAGGGAAGGAGAGCAGTACTTC.

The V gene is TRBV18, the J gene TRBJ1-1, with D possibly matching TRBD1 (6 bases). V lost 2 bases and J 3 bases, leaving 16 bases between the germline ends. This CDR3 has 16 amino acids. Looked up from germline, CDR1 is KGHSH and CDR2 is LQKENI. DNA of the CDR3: TGTGCCAGCTCACCAGCAACCGGGGGGGCACACACTGAAGCTTTCTTT. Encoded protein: CASSPATGGAHTEAFF.

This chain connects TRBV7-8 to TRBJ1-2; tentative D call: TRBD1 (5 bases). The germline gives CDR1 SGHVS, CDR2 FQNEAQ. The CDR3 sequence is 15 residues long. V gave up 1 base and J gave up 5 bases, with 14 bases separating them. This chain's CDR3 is CASSLVTGQGYGYTF. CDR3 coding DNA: TGTGCCAGCAGCTTAGTAACAGGCCAAGGGTATGGCTACACCTTC.

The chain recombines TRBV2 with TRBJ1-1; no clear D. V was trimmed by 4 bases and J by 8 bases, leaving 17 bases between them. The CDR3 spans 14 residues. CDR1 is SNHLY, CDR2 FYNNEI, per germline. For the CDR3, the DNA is TGTGCCAGCAGTGGTTCTGGTCAGTTCCTGGAAGCTTTCTTT. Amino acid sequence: CASSGSGQFLEAFF.

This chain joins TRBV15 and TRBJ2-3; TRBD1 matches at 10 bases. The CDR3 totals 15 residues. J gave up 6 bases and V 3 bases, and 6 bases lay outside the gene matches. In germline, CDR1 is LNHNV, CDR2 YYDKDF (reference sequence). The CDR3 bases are TGTGCCACCAGCAGGAGACAGGGGGCATCCGATACGCAGTATTTT. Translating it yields CATSRRQGASDTQYF. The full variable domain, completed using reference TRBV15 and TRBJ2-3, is DAMVIQNPRYQVTQFGKPVTLSCSQTLNHNVMYWYQQKSSQAPKLLFHYYDKDFNNEADTPDNFQSRRPNTSFCFLDIRSPGLGDTAMYLCATSRRQGASDTQYFGPGTRLTVL.

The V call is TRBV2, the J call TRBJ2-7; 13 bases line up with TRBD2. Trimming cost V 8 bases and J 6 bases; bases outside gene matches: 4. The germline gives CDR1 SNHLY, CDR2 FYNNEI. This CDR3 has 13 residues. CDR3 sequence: CASGTSGALEQYF. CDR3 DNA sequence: TGTGCCAGCGGGACTAGCGGGGCCCTCGAGCAGTACTTC.

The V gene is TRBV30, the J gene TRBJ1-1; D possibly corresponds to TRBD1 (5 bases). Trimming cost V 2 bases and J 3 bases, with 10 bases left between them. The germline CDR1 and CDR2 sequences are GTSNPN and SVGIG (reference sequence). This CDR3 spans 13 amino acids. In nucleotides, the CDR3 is TGTGCCTGGAGTCCCGGGGGGGACACTGAAGCTTTCTTT. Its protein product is CAWSPGGDTEAFF.

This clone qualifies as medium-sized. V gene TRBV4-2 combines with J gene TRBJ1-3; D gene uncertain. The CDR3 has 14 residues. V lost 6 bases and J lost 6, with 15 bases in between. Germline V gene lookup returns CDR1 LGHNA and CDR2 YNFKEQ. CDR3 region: CASRTRGGSNTIYF. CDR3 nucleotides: TGTGCCAGCAGGACACGGGGAGGGTCAAACACCATATATTTT.

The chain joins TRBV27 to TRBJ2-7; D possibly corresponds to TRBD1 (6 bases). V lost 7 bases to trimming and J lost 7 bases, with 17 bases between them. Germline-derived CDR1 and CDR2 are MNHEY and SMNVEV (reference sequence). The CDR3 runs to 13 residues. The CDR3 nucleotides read TGTGCCAGCAATAACAGGGCCCTCTTGGAGCAGTACTTC. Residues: CASNNRALLEQYF.

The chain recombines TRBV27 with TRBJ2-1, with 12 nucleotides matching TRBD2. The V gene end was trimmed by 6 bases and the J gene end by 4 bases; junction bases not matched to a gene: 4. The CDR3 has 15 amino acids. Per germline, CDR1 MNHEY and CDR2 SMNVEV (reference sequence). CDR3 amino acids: CASSSGTSGYNEQFF. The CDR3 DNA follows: TGTGCCAGCAGCTCTGGGACTAGCGGGTACAATGAGCAGTTCTTC.

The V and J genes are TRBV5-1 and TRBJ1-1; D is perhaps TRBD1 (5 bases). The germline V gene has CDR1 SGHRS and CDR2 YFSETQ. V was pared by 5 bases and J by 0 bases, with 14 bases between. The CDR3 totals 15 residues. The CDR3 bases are TGCGCCAGCAGGGTTCAGGGAGGAATGAACACTGAAGCTTTCTTT. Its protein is CASRVQGGMNTEAFF.